This T cell receptor beta chain is from a study of radiation and T cells in renal cell carcinoma. General observations from the study: In blood, top tumor clones expanded by 2 weeks, shrinking by 4.

Turning to this clone: What it recognizes is unknown.

The time point denotes: baseline pretreatment blood. Treatment described: 15 Gy SBRT to primary tumor, nephrectomy 4 weeks later. Germline V lookup: CDR1 MNHNS, CDR2 SASEGT. The CDR3 runs 13 residues. Trimming removed 7 bases from V and 3 bases from J, with 10 bases in between. Here immunoSEQ multiplex PCR was the method, and the copy in TCRdb shows in-frame clones only, minus some. The sample yields 55,000 to 65,000 clones, roughly three quarters seen once. Specimen: blood, collected from a patient whose treatment included radiotherapy and nephrectomy. The gene calls are TRBV6-1 and TRBJ1-5; unclear D gene. The source is a man in his 60s with renal cell carcinoma. The CDR3 loop reads CASNREVNQPQHF. The CDR3 coding sequence is TGTGCCAGCAATCGGGAGGTCAATCAGCCCCAGCATTTT.